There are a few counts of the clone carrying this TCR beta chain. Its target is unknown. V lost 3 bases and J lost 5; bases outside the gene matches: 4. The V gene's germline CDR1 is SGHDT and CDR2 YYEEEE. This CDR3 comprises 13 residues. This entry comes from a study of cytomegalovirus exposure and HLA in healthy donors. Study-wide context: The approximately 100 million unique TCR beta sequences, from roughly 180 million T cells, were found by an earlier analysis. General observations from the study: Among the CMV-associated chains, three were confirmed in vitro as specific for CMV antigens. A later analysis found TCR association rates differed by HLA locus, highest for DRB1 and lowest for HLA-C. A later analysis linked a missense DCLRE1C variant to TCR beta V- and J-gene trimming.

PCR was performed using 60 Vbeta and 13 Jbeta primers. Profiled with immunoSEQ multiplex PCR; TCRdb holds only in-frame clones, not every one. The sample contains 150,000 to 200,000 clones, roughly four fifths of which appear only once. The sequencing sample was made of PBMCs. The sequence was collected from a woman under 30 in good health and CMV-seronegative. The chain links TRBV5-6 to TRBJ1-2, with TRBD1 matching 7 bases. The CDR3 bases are TGTGCCAGCAGCTCAACAGGGGCTTATGGCTACACCTTC. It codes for CASSSTGAYGYTF.